Shown below are 15 T cell receptor beta chains from a single sample sequenced in a study of tumor and adjacent non-tumor tissue in lung cancer. This sample's RNA came from whole unsorted tissue. Distant lung tissue was collected more than 3 cm away from the tumor edge. A modified ARM-PCR protocol with three rounds of nested PCR amplified TCRbeta. TCRdb fed the multiplex PCR reads into MiXCR, producing one record per CDR3 protein. Among approximately 77,000 distinct CDR3 sequences listed, about 82% were seen once. Sample: distant non-tumor lung tissue. The origin of the receptors is a man in his 60s with non-small cell lung cancer.

On this clonotype itself: The conserved phenylalanine or tryptophan normally closing the CDR3 is absent here, so this likely arose from a read error. The rearrangement links TRBV28 to TRBJ1-2, with D tentatively TRBD1 (6 bases). Germline CDR1 and CDR2: MDHEN and SYDVKM. V was pared by 6 bases and J by 7 bases, with 18 bases between. The CDR3 length is 14 residues. DNA of the CDR3: TGTGCCAGCAGCACTACCAGAGGGGGAGGTGGCTACACCTCC. Protein product: CASSTTRGGGGYTS.

In the case of this clonotype: In this CDR3 the conserved last residue, phenylalanine or tryptophan, is missing, so a read error is likely. The rearrangement links TRBV11-3 to TRBJ2-3; possible D gene TRBD2, 6 bases. This CDR3 is 13 amino acids long. The germline CDR1 and CDR2 sequences are SGHNT and YENEEA. DNA of the CDR3: TGTGTCAGCAACTTTCAGCGGGCAGATACGCAGTATTGT. It is translated as CVSNFQRADTQYC.

This clonotype was seen only once. The chain carries TRBV6-5 and TRBJ2-6, with 11 bases aligning to TRBD2. The CDR3 contains 16 residues. V dropped 6 bases and J dropped 0; count of bases not matched to a gene: 1. From germline, CDR1 is MNHEY and CDR2 SVGAGI. Written as DNA, the CDR3 is TGTGCCAGCAGCCTAGCGGGAGGCTCTGGGGCCAACGTCCTGACTTTC. Translation: CASSLAGGSGANVLTF.

This clonotype was detected many times. The V and J genes are TRBV5-4 and TRBJ1-6, with D maybe TRBD1 (5 bases). This CDR3 spans 16 amino acids. With 4 bases removed from V and 0 bases from J, the gap between germline ends came to 11 bases. Germline CDR1 SGHNT, CDR2 YYREEE (reference sequence). The CDR3 sequence is CASSLDTSSYNSPLHF. CDR3 sequence (DNA): TGTGCCAGCAGCCTGGACACGAGCTCCTATAATTCACCCCTCCACTTT.

With respect to this clonotype: A much more abundant neighbour one base away suggests this may be a read error. The rearrangement links TRBV7-2 to TRBJ2-7; D call uncertain. Germline V lookup: CDR1 SGHTA, CDR2 FQGNSA. This CDR3 region has 16 residues. The V end was cut by 4 bases, the J end by 6 bases, with 22 bases between. The CDR3 nucleotides are TGTGCCAGCAGCTCCCATTTCCCTAGGACGTATGGCGAGCAGTACTTC. Translation gives CASSSHFPRTYGEQYF.

Comments on this clonotype: This clone may be a read error of a much larger clone one base away. No conserved phenylalanine or tryptophan is present at the end of the CDR3, so a read error is the likely explanation. The chain couples TRBV5-4 to TRBJ2-3, with 8 bases that match TRBD2. The CDR3 loop spans 16 amino acids. Germline V gene data show CDR1 as SGHNT and CDR2 as YYREEE (reference sequence). The V and J ends lost 0 bases and 3 bases, in that order; junction bases with no gene match: 6. The CDR3 region is CASSLAAGAGTDTQYL. The CDR3 DNA follows: TGTGCCAGCAGCTTGGCAGCGGGAGCGGGGACAGATACGCAGTATCTT.

Turning to this clonotype: The junction shows a germline mismatch at one end, possibly a read error. The CDR3 spells CASSYLQCSSQPQHF. For the CDR3, the DNA is TGTGCCAGCAGTTACCTACAGTGTAGCAGTCAGCCCCAGCATTTT. The V gene is TRBV6-5, the J gene TRBJ1-5; D is ambiguous. The CDR3 contains 15 residues. The germline V gene encodes CDR1 MNHEY and CDR2 SVGAGI.

The CDR3: CSVEAMVGIQGGYTF. The CDR3 bases are TGCAGCGTTGAAGCCATGGTCGGGATTCAGGGTGGCTACACCTTC. This rearrangement joins TRBV29-1 to TRBJ1-2, with D maybe TRBD1 (5 bases). Trimming cost V 1 base and J 7 bases, with 19 bases left between them. Germline-derived CDR1 and CDR2 are SQVTM and ANQGSEA. This CDR3 region has 15 residues.

A note on this clonotype: Lacking the conserved final phenylalanine or tryptophan, this CDR3 likely reflects a read error. No DNA is shown, since the ends of the CDR3 on it are uncertain; the CDR3 is the one TCRdb lists. This chain links TRBV11-2 with TRBJ2-5; TRBD1, the D gene given by the table, was not confirmed from the DNA. Inclusive of both ends, the CDR3 amounts to 13 amino acids. Per the germline V gene, CDR1 is SGHAT and CDR2 is FQNNGV. CDR3 loop: CASGPTGEETQYL.

With respect to this clonotype: At one end the junction does not follow the germline gene, possibly because of a read error. This sequence joins TRBV24-1 and TRBJ2-3; tentatively, D is TRBD2 (6 bases). Germline CDR1 reads KGHDR; CDR2 reads SFDVKD. There are 15 residues in the CDR3. The CDR3 protein is CATSDFGGGTDKQYF. In DNA form, the CDR3 reads TGTGCCACCAGTGATTTCGGGGGTGGCACAGATAAGCAGTATTTT.

This chain joins TRBV20-1 and TRBJ2-1, with D perhaps assigned TRBD1 or TRBD2 (6 bases each). The V gene's germline CDR1 is DFQATT and CDR2 SNEGSKA (reference sequence). V was shortened by 7 bases and J by 8 bases, with 21 bases between the two germline ends. The CDR3 sequence is 14 residues long. The CDR3 here is CSVDPGARYYEQFF. The CDR3 DNA reads as TGCAGTGTTGACCCGGGGGCACGATACTATGAGCAGTTCTTC.

This clonotype was observed once. For the CDR3, the DNA is TGTGCCAGCAGCGTGGGGGTTTATAGCACCGGGGAGCTGTTTTTT. This translates into CASSVGVYSTGELFF. This chain joins TRBV6-1 and TRBJ2-2, with D perhaps TRBD1 or TRBD2 (5 bases each). The CDR3 runs to 15 residues. Germline V gives CDR1 MNHNS, CDR2 SASEGT. V was clipped by 6 bases and J by 4 bases, with 15 bases between them.

This clonotype was seen once. CDR3 loop: CVSSYSAGELFF. In DNA form, the CDR3 reads TGTGTCAGTAGTTACTCGGCCGGGGAGCTGTTTTTT. V and J are TRBV6-5 and TRBJ2-2; D is uncertain. Germline loops: CDR1 MNHEY, CDR2 SVGAGI. The CDR3 has 12 amino acids.

On this clonotype: An end of the junction does not agree with germline; a read error may underlie this. The rearrangement links TRBV12-3 or TRBV12-4 to TRBJ2-2, with D uncertain. This CDR3 contains 15 residues. In nucleotides, the CDR3 is TGTGCGAGCAGTCCCCCCACTGCGCACACCGGGGAGCTGTTTTTT. Translated: CASSPPTAHTGELFF.

This chain connects TRBV11-1 to TRBJ2-5; 7 bases align to TRBD1. The length of the CDR3 is 15 residues. V gave up 7 bases and J gave up 3 bases; unmatched junction bases: 11. Per germline, CDR1 SGHAT and CDR2 FQDESV (reference sequence). The CDR3 sequence is CASNPFGRGKETQYF. The CDR3 nucleotides read TGTGCCAGCAATCCCTTCGGCAGGGGGAAAGAGACCCAGTACTTC.